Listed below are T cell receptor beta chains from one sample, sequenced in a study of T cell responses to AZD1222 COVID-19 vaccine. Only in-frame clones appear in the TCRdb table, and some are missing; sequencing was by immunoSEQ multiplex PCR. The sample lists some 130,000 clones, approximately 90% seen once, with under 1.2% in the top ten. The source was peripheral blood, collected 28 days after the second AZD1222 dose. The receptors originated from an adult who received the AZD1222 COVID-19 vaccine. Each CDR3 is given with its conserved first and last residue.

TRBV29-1 CSVGTGYEKLFF
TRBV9 CASSVELTSPLHF
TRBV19 CASSIGLAGGYEQFF
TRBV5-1 CASSSGQGPIYEQYF
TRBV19 CASSIVQTGTYGYTF
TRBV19 CASSPDTYGYTF
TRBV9 CASSVRPGTVYEQYF
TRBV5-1 CASSWAGGAGAPLHF
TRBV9 CASSVEGGSTYEQYF
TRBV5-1 CASSPGQGSYGYTF
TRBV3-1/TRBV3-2 CASSRQGQVIIYGYTF
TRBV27 CASSHSGLITEAFF
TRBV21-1 CASSNDGAGRTTF
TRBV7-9 CASSLAAYQETQYF
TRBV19 CASSIDFQGGEETQYF
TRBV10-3 CAIRTTGANTEAFF
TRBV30 CAWRSYGTGELFF
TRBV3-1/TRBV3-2 CASSQEGWLSARQYF
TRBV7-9 CASSLEESGYTF
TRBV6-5 CASSRDRAYNEQFF
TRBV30 CAWRRRRLVGELFF
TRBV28 CASSSKGVTRGRRYDTQYF
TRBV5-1 CASSFLSSYEQYF
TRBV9 CASSSRMEGETQYF
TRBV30 CAWSPGLDGEKLFF
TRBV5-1 CASSLGGQTSYTDTQYF
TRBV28 CASSLPFGSSYEQYF
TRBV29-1 CSVGEGGNQPQHF
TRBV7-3 CASSLENTGELFF
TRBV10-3 CAIQGANNSPLHF
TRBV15 CATSRGGPNYGYTF
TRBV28 CASSLHDRWNTEAFF
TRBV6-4 CASSDSNRGNSNQPQHF
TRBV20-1 CSARGGSEQYF
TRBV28 CASSHQALEAFF
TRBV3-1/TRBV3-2 CASSHRGSGYNEQFF
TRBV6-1 CASSEPRDTEAFF
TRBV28 CASSRQGQGADEQYF
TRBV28 CASSTERNTIYF
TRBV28 CASWERNTEAFF
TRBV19 CASSQMDFSGIDEQYF
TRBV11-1 CASSLGRQGSNYGYTF
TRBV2 CASRTLAGVVDTQYF
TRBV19 CASSGASGSGTSEQYF
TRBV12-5 CASGLVQGTGVNEQFF
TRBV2 CASRRDFGGKLFF
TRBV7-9 CASSLPLQSGSSYEQYF
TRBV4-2 CASSRIAYNEQFF
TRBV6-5 CASSRPGTGVYEQYF
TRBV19 CASSPRQGAYTF